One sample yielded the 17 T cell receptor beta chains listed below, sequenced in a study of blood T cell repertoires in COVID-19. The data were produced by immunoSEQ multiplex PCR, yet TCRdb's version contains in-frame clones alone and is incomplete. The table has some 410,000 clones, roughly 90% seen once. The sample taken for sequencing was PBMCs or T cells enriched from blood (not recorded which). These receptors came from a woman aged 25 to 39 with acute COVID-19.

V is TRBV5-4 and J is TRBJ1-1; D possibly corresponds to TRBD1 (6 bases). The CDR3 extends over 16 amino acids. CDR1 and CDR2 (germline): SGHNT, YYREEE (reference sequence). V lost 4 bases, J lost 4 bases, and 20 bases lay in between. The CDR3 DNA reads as TGTGCCAGCAGCCCTACCCTCAACAGGGCAGGCACTGAAGCTTTCTTT. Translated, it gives CASSPTLNRAGTEAFF.

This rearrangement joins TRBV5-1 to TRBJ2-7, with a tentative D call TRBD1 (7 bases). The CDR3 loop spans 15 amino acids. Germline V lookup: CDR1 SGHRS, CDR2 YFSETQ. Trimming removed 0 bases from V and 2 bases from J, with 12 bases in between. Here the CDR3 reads CASSLGRGLTYEQYF. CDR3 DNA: TGCGCCAGCAGCTTGGGGAGGGGGCTCACCTACGAGCAGTACTTC.

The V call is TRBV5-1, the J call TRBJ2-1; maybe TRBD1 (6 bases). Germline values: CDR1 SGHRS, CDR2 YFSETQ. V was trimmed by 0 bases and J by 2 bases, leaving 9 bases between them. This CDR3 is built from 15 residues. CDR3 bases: TGCGCCAGCAGCTTGGAAGGGGGTACCTACAATGAGCAGTTCTTC. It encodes CASSLEGGTYNEQFF.

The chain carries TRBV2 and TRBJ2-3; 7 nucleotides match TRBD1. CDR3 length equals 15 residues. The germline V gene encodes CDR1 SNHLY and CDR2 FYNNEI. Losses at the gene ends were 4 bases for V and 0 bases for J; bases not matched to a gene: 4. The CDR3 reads CASSVFRGSTDTQYF. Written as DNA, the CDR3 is TGTGCCAGCAGTGTTTTCAGGGGGAGCACAGATACGCAGTATTTT.

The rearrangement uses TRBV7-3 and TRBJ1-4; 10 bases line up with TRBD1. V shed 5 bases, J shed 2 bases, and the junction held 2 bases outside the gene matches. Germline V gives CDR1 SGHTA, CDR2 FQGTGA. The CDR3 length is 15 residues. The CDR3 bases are TGTGCCAGCAGCCGGACAGGGGGGACTAATGAAAAACTGTTTTTT. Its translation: CASSRTGGTNEKLFF.

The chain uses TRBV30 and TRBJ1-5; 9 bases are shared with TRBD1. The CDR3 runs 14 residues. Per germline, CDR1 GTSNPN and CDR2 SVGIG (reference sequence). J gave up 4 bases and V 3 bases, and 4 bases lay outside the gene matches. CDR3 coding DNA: TGTGCCTGGAGGGGACAGGGCCCTAATCAGCCCCAGCATTTT. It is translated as CAWRGQGPNQPQHF.

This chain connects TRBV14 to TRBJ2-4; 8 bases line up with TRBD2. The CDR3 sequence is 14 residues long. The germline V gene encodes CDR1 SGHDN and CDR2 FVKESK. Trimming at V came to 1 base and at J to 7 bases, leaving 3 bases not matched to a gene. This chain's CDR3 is CASSQGRGVNIQYF. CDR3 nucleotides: TGTGCCAGCAGCCAAGGGCGGGGGGTGAACATTCAGTACTTC.

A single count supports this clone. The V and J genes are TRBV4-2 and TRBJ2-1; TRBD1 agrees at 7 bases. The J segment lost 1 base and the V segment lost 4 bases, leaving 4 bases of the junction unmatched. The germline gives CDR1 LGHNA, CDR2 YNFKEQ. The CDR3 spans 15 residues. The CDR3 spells CASSPGGESYNEQFF. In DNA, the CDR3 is TGTGCCAGCAGCCCAGGGGGAGAGTCCTACAATGAGCAGTTCTTC.

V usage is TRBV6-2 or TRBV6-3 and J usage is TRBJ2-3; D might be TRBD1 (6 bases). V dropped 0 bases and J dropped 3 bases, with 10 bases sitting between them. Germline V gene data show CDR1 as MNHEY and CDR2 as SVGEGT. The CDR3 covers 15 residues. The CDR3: CASSYSWTVTDTQYF. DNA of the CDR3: TGTGCCAGCAGTTACTCCTGGACAGTTACAGATACGCAGTATTTT.

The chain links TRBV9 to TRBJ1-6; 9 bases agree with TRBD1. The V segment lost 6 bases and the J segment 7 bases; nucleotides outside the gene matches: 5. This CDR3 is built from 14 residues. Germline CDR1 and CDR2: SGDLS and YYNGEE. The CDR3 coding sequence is TGTGCCAGCAATACAGGGGGCTCGAATTCACCCCTCCACTTT. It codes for CASNTGGSNSPLHF.

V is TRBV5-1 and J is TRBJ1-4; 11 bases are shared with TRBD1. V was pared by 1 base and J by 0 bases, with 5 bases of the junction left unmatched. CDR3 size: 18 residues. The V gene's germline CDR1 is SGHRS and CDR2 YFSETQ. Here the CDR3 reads CASSLFGQGAPTNEKLFF. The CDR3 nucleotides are TGCGCCAGCAGCTTGTTCGGACAGGGGGCACCAACTAATGAAAAACTGTTTTTT.

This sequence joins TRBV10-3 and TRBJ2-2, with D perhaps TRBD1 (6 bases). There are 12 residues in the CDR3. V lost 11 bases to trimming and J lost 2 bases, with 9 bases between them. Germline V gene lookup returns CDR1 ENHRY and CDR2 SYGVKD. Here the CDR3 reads CALGGNTGELFF. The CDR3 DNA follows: TGTGCCCTAGGGGGTAACACCGGGGAGCTGTTTTTT.

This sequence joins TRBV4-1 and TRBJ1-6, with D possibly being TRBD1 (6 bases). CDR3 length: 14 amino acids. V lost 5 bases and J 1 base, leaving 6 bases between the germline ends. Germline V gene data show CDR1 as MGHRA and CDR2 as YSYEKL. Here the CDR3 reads CASSTGSYNSPLHF. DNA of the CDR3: TGCGCCAGCAGCACAGGGTCCTATAATTCACCCCTCCACTTT.

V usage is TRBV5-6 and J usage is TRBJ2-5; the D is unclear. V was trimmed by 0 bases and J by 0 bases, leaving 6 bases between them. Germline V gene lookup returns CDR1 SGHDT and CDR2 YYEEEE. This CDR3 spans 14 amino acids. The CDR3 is CASSLVSYQETQYF. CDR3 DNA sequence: TGTGCCAGCAGCTTGGTTAGCTACCAAGAGACCCAGTACTTC.

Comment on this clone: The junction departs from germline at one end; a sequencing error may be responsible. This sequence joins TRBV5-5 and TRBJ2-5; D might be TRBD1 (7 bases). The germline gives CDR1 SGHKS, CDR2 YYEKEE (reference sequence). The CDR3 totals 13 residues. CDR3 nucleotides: TGTGCCAACAGCCAACAGGGGAGGGAGACCCAGTACTTC. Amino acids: CANSQQGRETQYF.

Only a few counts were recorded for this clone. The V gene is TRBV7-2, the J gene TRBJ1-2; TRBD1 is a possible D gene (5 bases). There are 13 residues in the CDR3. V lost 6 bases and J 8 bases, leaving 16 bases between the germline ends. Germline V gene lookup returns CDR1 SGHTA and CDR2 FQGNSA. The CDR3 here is CASRYDSPNGYTF. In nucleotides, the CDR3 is TGTGCCAGCAGGTACGACAGCCCTAACGGCTACACCTTC.

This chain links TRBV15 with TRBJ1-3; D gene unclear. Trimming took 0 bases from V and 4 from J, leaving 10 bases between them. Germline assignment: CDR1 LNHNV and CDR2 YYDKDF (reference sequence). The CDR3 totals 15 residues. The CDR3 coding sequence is TGTGCCACCAGCAGAGAATGGGAGGGAGGAAACACCATATATTTT. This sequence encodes CATSREWEGGNTIYF.